The present TCR beta chain was sequenced within a study of blood T cell repertoires in COVID-19. Looking at the study overall: Samples of COVID-19 (acute and convalescent) were obtained from the United States, Italy and Spain.

This CDR3 is built from 17 residues. Germline V gene lookup returns CDR1 SGHTA and CDR2 FQGNSA. V gave up 1 base and J gave up 2 bases, with 15 bases separating them. Participants, about 18 to 90 years old, spanned under 30 US areas. Participants had their cohort set by participant-reported clinical history. The table came from immunoSEQ multiplex PCR; TCRdb's copy has only in-frame clones and leaves some out. The sample consists of 250,000 to 300,000 clones, 91% of them appearing once. The sequencing input was PBMCs or T cells enriched from blood (not recorded which). This receptor was taken from a human donor in a cohort exposed to, infected with or recovered from COVID-19 (not recorded which). The donor label of this sample is uncertain. The chain is built from TRBV7-2 and TRBJ1-3; D unclear. This CDR3 is CASSLGTASPPGNTIYF. Written as DNA, the CDR3 is TGTGCCAGCAGCTTAGGTACAGCCTCTCCTCCTGGAAACACCATATATTTT.